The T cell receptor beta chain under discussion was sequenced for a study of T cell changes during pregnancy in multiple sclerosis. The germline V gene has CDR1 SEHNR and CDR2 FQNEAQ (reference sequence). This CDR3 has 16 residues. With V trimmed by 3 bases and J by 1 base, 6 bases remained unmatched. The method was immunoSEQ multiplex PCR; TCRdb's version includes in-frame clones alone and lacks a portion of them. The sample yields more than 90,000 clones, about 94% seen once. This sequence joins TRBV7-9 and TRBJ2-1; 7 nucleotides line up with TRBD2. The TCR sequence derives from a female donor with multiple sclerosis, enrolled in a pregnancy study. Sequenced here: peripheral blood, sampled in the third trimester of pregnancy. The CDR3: CASSLIAGVSYNEQFF. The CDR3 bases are TGTGCCAGCAGCTTGATCGCGGGGGTTTCCTACAATGAGCAGTTCTTC.